The present T cell receptor (beta chain) was sequenced within a study of blood T cell repertoires in COVID-19. Overall study context: Spain, Italy and the United States supplied samples that represented acute and convalescent COVID-19. T cells, B-cell-depleted T cells, or PBMCs provided the cDNA or gDNA that served as material.

TCRdb's table, derived via immunoSEQ multiplex PCR, lists solely in-frame clones and lacks some. The sample contains about 190,000 clones, around 90% of which appear only once. Material: peripheral blood. The TCR originated in a man aged 40-49 years with acute or convalescent COVID-19.

The CDR3 DNA is TGTGCCAGCGGAATCGACAGGATGAACACCGGGGAGCTGTTTTTT. This sequence encodes CASGIDRMNTGELFF. The chain links TRBV7-6 to TRBJ2-2; maybe TRBD1 (6 bases). Germline assignment: CDR1 SGHVS and CDR2 FNYEAQ. The CDR3 runs 15 residues. The V and J ends lost 8 bases and 1 base respectively, with 14 bases between them.